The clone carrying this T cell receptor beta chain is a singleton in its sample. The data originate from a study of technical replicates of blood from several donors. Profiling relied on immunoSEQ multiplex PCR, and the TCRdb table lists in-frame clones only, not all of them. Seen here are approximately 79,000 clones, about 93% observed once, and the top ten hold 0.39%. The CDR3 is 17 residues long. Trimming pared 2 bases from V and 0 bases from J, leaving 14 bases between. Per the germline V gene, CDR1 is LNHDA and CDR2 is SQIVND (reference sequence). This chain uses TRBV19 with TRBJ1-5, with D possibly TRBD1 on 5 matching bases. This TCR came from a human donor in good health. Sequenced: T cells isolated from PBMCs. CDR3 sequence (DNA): TGTGCCAGTAGTATACCCTGGGGCGCTGATAGCAATCAGCCCCAGCATTTT. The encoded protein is CASSIPWGADSNQPQHF.